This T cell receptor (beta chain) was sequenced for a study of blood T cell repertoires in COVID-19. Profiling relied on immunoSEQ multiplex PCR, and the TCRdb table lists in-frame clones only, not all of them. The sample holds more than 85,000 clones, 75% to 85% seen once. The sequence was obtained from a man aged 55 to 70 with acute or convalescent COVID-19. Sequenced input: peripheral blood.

The CDR3, as DNA: TGTGCCAGCAGTCGTCGACTAGAGGATTGGGAGACCCAGTACTTC. Translation gives CASSRRLEDWETQYF. The chain has TRBV6-2 or TRBV6-3 and TRBJ2-5, with a possible D match to TRBD2 (6 bases). Germline V gene data show CDR1 as MNHEY and CDR2 as SVGEGT. Trimming took off 5 bases at V and 5 bases at J, with 18 bases between the two ends. This CDR3 has 15 amino acids.